The entry below describes one TCR beta chain. Its target is not known. This entry comes from a study of OX40 agonist ivuxolimab in advanced cancers. At the level of the study: Dose-escalation patients were diagnosed with hepatocellular carcinoma, melanoma, renal cell cancer or head and neck cancer. Patients achieving partial responses numbered three: one hepatocellular carcinoma case and two cutaneous melanoma cases. Whole-study results and caveats: Normalized T-cell clonal expansion was also low in a subset of nonresponders.

V lost 1 base, J lost 2 bases, and 13 bases lay in between. This CDR3 contains 16 residues. CDR1 and CDR2 from the germline V gene are MNHEY and SVGAGI. Measured with immunoSEQ multiplex PCR; TCRdb has only the in-frame clones, and not every one. The repertoire holds 20,000 to 25,000 clones, with around 90% as singletons. No patient had autoimmune disease or received systemic immunosuppression. This rearrangement joins TRBV6-5 to TRBJ2-3, with D maybe TRBD1 (6 bases). The sequence was collected from an adult with an advanced solid tumor such as melanoma, head and neck, liver or kidney cancer. The source material was CD4+ or CD8+ T cells sorted from blood, sampled in a trial of the OX40 agonist ivuxolimab. CDR3 nucleotide sequence: TGTGCCAGCAGTTACTACCCTACAGGGCACACAGATACGCAGTATTTT. Translated: CASSYYPTGHTDTQYF.